This T cell receptor beta chain was captured by sequencing in a study of vaccination effects on CD4 cells after COVID-19. As for the study in general: The researchers cultured 1.5 million to 2.5 million PBMC per well with 8 to 10 IU/ml IL-2 and roughly 9.2 ug/ml peptides. Study conclusions and caveats: Convalescent patients in the study were few, and early post-infection timepoints were absent.

On this clone itself: Its target is unknown.

Germline CDR1 and CDR2: LNHDA and SQIVND (reference sequence). V shed 7 bases, J shed 7 bases, and the junction held 13 bases outside the gene matches. This CDR3 contains 14 residues. Sequenced by immunoSEQ multiplex PCR; TCRdb stores in-frame clones only, minus some. The data hold 25,000 to 30,000 clones, with 55% to 65% observed a single time. Investigators separated out CD4+ T cells once around 11 days of culture had passed. All vaccine recipients tested negative for nucleocapsid antibodies and had never contracted SARS-CoV-2 infection. Days 3 and 7 saw half the medium replaced with IL-2 medium. This TCR was recovered from a human donor who received a COVID-19 vaccine. The J gene is TRBJ2-7, the V gene TRBV19, with 7 positions matching TRBD2. The sequenced sample was CD4+ T cells from PBMCs cultured without peptide, obtained before COVID-19 vaccination. The CDR3 coding sequence is TGTGCCAGTATCGCAGGACTAGGGGTCGCAGAGCAGTACTTC. Residues: CASIAGLGVAEQYF.